These 23 T cell receptor beta chains were all obtained from the same sample, sequenced in a study of cytomegalovirus exposure and HLA in healthy donors. This PCR relied on a set of 60 Vbeta primers and 13 Jbeta primers. Using immunoSEQ multiplex PCR, the repertoire was profiled, and TCRdb retains in-frame clones only, with some absent. Its listing shows around 51,000 clones. Sequenced material: PBMCs. Receptors originate from a middle-aged man in good health and CMV-seropositive.

The chain has TRBV6-5 and TRBJ2-7; 7 nucleotides line up with TRBD1. Germline CDR1 MNHEY, CDR2 SVGAGI. Trimming removed 8 bases from V and 4 bases from J; junction bases left unmatched: 8. CDR3 size: 13 residues. The chain's CDR3 is CASAVRGQYEQYF. In nucleotides, the CDR3 is TGTGCCAGCGCGGTAAGGGGGCAATACGAGCAGTACTTC.

The chain has TRBV25-1 and TRBJ2-7; TRBD1 agrees at 7 bases. V was clipped by 5 bases and J by 4 bases; unmatched bases: 11. CDR1 and CDR2 from the germline V gene are MGHDK and SYGVNS. CDR3 length: 15 residues. The CDR3 DNA reads TGTGCCAGCAGTCCCCTGACAGGGTCCCAGTACGAGCAGTACTTC. Amino acids: CASSPLTGSQYEQYF.

The gene calls are TRBV1 and TRBJ2-5; the table calls TRBD2, which could not be checked here. TRBV1 is assigned pseudogene status. The CDR3 contains 19 residues. In DNA, the CDR3 is TGCACCAGCAGCCAAGAAGGTCTGGCCCCCCAGGGCGGGAGGGAGACCCAGTACTTC. Its protein product is CTSSQEGLAPQGGRETQYF.

This CDR3 is CASSPPGAYSSGANVLTF. CDR3 nucleotide sequence: TGTGCCAGCTCACCACCGGGGGCCTACAGCTCTGGGGCCAACGTCCTGACTTTC. The chain links TRBV18 to TRBJ2-6; perhaps TRBD1 as D (6 bases). Trimming removed 0 bases at V and 0 bases at J, with 12 bases between. Germline lookup yields CDR1 KGHSH and CDR2 LQKENI. The CDR3 consists of 18 residues.

V usage is TRBV7-9 and J usage is TRBJ1-3, with D perhaps matching TRBD1 (5 bases). V was shortened by 11 bases and J by 6 bases, with 17 bases between the two germline ends. Per germline, CDR1 SEHNR and CDR2 FQNEAQ (reference sequence). The CDR3 loop spans 13 amino acids. This CDR3 reads CAVRLEQENTIYF. The CDR3 nucleotides read TGTGCCGTGCGCCTCGAACAGGAAAACACCATATATTTT.

V and J are TRBV7-3 and TRBJ2-6, with D unclear. Germline assignment: CDR1 SGHTA and CDR2 FQGTGA. V lost 9 bases, J lost 4 bases, and 13 bases lay in between. CDR3 length: 14 residues. This CDR3 is CASGLGGGANVLTF. CDR3 bases: TGTGCCAGTGGTCTAGGTGGGGGGGCCAACGTCCTGACTTTC.

This chain uses TRBV4-2 with TRBJ2-7, with 7 bases aligning to TRBD1. CDR3 length: 16 amino acids. Germline CDR1 and CDR2: LGHNA and YNFKEQ. V lost 3 bases to trimming and J lost 7 bases; unmatched junction nucleotides: 15. CDR3 nucleotides: TGTGCCAGCAGCCAGGCTACAGGGGTGGCCTCGAGGGAGCAGTACTTC. Protein product: CASSQATGVASREQYF.

CDR3 nucleotides: TGTGCCAGCAGCTCCGGGACTAGCGGGGGGGAGACCCAGTACTTC. This sequence encodes CASSSGTSGGETQYF. The chain carries TRBV11-2 and TRBJ2-5; 15 positions agree with TRBD2. The J segment lost 5 bases and the V segment lost 4 bases, leaving 2 bases of the junction unmatched. Germline V lookup: CDR1 SGHAT, CDR2 FQNNGV. CDR3 length: 15 residues.

The chain couples TRBV6-5 to TRBJ2-7; D possibly corresponds to TRBD2 (5 bases). The V end was cut by 0 bases, the J end by 0 bases, with 9 bases between. The CDR3 consists of 15 residues. The germline gives CDR1 MNHEY, CDR2 SVGAGI. The DNA of the CDR3 is TGTGCCAGCAGTTACTCCGGACTGAGCTCCTACGAGCAGTACTTC. This sequence encodes CASSYSGLSSYEQYF.

The chain combines TRBV5-1 with TRBJ1-1, with D possibly matching TRBD1 (5 bases). Germline CDR1 is SGHRS and CDR2 is YFSETQ. The CDR3 has 13 amino acids. Deletions cut 4 bases from V and 9 bases from J, with 16 bases between. As DNA, the CDR3 is TGCGCCAGCAGCCGAATAGGGGCAGGCCAAGCTTTCTTT. This translates into CASSRIGAGQAFF.

The gene calls are TRBV6-4 and TRBJ2-1; 9 bases are a match to TRBD2. This CDR3 spans 17 amino acids. V shed 0 bases and J 6 bases; nucleotides not matched to a gene: 9. Germline-derived CDR1 and CDR2 are MRHNA and SNTAGT. Written as DNA, the CDR3 is TGTGCCAGCAGTGACTCGTATGGGCGGGAGGGCCCCAATGAGCAGTTCTTC. Translating it yields CASSDSYGREGPNEQFF.

The CDR3 protein is CASSEGGRSTEAFF. CDR3 nucleotide sequence: TGTGCCAGCAGTGAAGGGGGGAGGTCCACTGAAGCTTTCTTT. This rearrangement joins TRBV6-1 to TRBJ1-1; D might be TRBD1 (5 bases). Germline CDR1 reads MNHNS; CDR2 reads SASEGT. The CDR3 extends over 14 amino acids. Deletions cut 1 base from V and 4 bases from J, with 10 bases between.

The J gene is TRBJ2-7, the V gene TRBV9; TRBD2 matches at 9 bases. The germline V gene encodes CDR1 SGDLS and CDR2 YYNGEE. The trim removed 4 bases at V and 4 bases at J, leaving 9 bases unmatched. This CDR3 region has 15 residues. CDR3 amino acids: CASSPSSGVWYEQYF. The CDR3 coding sequence is TGTGCCAGCAGCCCCTCTAGCGGGGTATGGTACGAGCAGTACTTC. The whole variable domain, remainder taken from reference TRBV9 and TRBJ2-7, is DSGVTQTPKHLITATGQRVTLRCSPRSGDLSVYWYQQSLDQGLQFLIQYYNGEERAKGNILERFSAQQFPDLHSELNLSSLELGDSALYFCASSPSSGVWYEQYFGPGTRLTVT.

The V call is TRBV13, the J call TRBJ2-5, with D uncertain. V gave up 5 bases and J gave up 5 bases, with 9 bases separating them. The CDR3 is made up of 12 amino acids. Germline V gene lookup returns CDR1 PRHDT and CDR2 FYEKMQ (reference sequence). The DNA of the CDR3 is TGTGCCAGCAGCCCCCAAAGCGAGACCCAGTACTTC. The encoded protein is CASSPQSETQYF.

V gene TRBV28 combines with J gene TRBJ2-2, with D hard to call. The CDR3 contains 14 residues. CDR1 and CDR2 from the germline V gene are MDHEN and SYDVKM. V was cut by 6 bases and J by 0 bases, with 8 bases left in between. The DNA of the CDR3 is TGTGCCAGCAGACACCCGACGAACACCGGGGAGCTGTTTTTT. Translation gives CASRHPTNTGELFF.

V usage is TRBV30 and J usage is TRBJ1-2, with D tentatively TRBD1 (5 bases). Deletions cut 2 bases from V and 8 bases from J, with 12 bases between. The CDR3 is 12 residues long. The germline V gene encodes CDR1 GTSNPN and CDR2 SVGIG (reference sequence). CDR3 amino acids: CAWSLYRPGYTF. The CDR3 DNA reads TGTGCCTGGAGTCTGTACAGGCCAGGCTACACCTTC.

The genes are TRBV27 and TRBJ2-7, with D possibly matching TRBD2 (6 bases). The V gene's germline CDR1 is MNHEY and CDR2 SMNVEV (reference sequence). The V gene lost 6 bases and the J gene lost 7 bases, with 13 bases spanning the gap. The CDR3 runs to 12 residues. The CDR3 bases are TGTGCCAGCAGGGAGGATGCGGGGGAGCAGTACTTC. Amino acid sequence: CASREDAGEQYF.

The V and J genes are TRBV5-8 and TRBJ1-2; D is unclear. The CDR3 has 15 amino acids. V lost 4 bases, J lost 2 bases, and 15 bases lay in between. Germline V lookup: CDR1 SGHTS, CDR2 YDEGEE. CDR3 protein: CASSPLRGKNYGYTF. Here the CDR3 DNA reads TGTGCCAGCAGCCCCCTCAGAGGGAAGAACTATGGCTACACCTTC.

The CDR3 spells CAWSYKGTRSTDTQYF. CDR3 DNA sequence: TGTGCCTGGAGTTACAAGGGGACTAGGAGCACAGATACGCAGTATTTT. This chain links TRBV30 with TRBJ2-3, with TRBD2 matching over 8 bases. Germline values: CDR1 GTSNPN, CDR2 SVGIG (reference sequence). The CDR3 is 16 amino acids. Unmatched junction bases numbered 7, after V lost 2 bases and J lost 0 bases.

This chain uses TRBV29-1 with TRBJ1-1; D perhaps matches TRBD1 (5 bases). Between the trimmed V and J ends, which lost 2 bases and 1 base, there was a span of 8 bases. CDR1 is SQVTM and CDR2 is ANQGSEA in the germline V gene. This CDR3 is built from 13 residues. Written as DNA, the CDR3 is TGCAGCGTTGAAATCAGGGAGAACACTGAAGCTTTCTTT. This sequence encodes CSVEIRENTEAFF.

The gene calls are TRBV19 and TRBJ2-2, with 11 bases fitting TRBD2. The V and J ends lost 6 bases and 2 bases, in that order; junction bases with no gene match: 11. The CDR3 is 18 amino acids. Germline V CDR1 and CDR2: LNHDA, SQIVND (reference sequence). For the CDR3, the DNA is TGTGCCAGTAGCCCCCGGGGGCTAGCGGGGGGAAACACCGGGGAGCTGTTTTTT. Protein product: CASSPRGLAGGNTGELFF.

The chain links TRBV18 to TRBJ2-2, with a tentative D call TRBD1 (6 bases). Germline V gives CDR1 KGHSH, CDR2 LQKENI. With 3 bases removed from V and 0 bases from J, the gap between germline ends came to 11 bases. The length of the CDR3 is 16 residues. For the CDR3, the DNA is TGTGCCAGCTCACCCGTGGACAGTGCGAACACCGGGGAGCTGTTTTTT. Amino acid sequence: CASSPVDSANTGELFF.

The rearrangement uses TRBV27 and TRBJ2-1; 8 positions match TRBD2. V lost 4 bases to trimming and J lost 7 bases; unmatched junction nucleotides: 6. The CDR3 consists of 14 residues. CDR1 and CDR2 (germline): MNHEY, SMNVEV (reference sequence). The chain's CDR3 is CASSSAGGTNEQFF. For the CDR3, the DNA is TGTGCCAGCAGTTCGGCGGGAGGTACTAATGAGCAGTTCTTC.